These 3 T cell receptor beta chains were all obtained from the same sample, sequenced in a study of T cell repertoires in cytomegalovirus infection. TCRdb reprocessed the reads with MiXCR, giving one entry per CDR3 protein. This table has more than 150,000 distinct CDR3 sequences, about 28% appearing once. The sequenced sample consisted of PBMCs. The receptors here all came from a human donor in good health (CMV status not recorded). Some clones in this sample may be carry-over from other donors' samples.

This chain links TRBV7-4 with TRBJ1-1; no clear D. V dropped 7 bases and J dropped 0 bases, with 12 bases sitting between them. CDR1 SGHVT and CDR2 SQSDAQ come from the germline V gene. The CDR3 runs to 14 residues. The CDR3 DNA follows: TGTGCCAGCAACCCGGATGGTTTGAACACTGAAGCTTTCTTT. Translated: CASNPDGLNTEAFF.

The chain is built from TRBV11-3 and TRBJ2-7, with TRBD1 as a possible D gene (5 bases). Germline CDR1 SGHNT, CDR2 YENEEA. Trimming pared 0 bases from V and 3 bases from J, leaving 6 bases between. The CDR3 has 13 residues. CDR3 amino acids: CASSLEQDYEQYF. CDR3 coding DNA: TGTGCCAGCAGCTTAGAACAGGACTACGAGCAGTACTTC. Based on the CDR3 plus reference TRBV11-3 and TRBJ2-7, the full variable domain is EAGVVQSPRYKIIEKKQPVAFWCNPISGHNTLYWYLQNLGQGPELLIRYENEEAVDDSQLPKDRFSAERLKGVDSTLKIQPAELGDSAVYLCASSLEQDYEQYFGPGTRLTVT.

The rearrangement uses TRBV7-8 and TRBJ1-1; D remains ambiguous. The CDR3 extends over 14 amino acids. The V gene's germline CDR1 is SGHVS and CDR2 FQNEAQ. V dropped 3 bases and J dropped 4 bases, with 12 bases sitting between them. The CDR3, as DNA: TGTGCCAGCAGCTTTGGACGCCGGACCACTGAAGCTTTCTTT. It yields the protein CASSFGRRTTEAFF.